These T cell receptor beta chains were read from a single sample in a study of beta chain features in type 1 diabetes. Assay: immunoSEQ multiplex PCR; the TCRdb copy retains only in-frame clones and omits some. Of 300,000 to 400,000 clones listed, approximately 15% are singletons. Material for sequencing was naive CD4+ T cells from blood. The receptors here all came from a woman aged 18-35 years with type 1 diabetes. Both conserved end residues are part of each CDR3. D genes are given only for firm matches. Clone size is not always given. Where it is, it says once, few, many or a class for expanded clones.

j_call clone_size d_call v_call cdr3_aa cdr3_nt
TRBJ2-7 - TRBD2 TRBV5-1 CASSLETSGAYEQYF TGCGCCAGCAGCTTGGAGACTAGCGGAGCCTACGAGCAGTACTTC
TRBJ2-7 few TRBD2 TRBV30 CAYLGGSGGREQYF TGTGCCTACTTAGGCGGGAGTGGGGGTCGCGAGCAGTACTTC
TRBJ2-1 few - TRBV11-2 CASSLRWGPDEQFF TGTGCCAGCAGCTTACGGTGGGGCCCAGATGAGCAGTTCTTC
TRBJ1-2 - - TRBV19 CASSMVRAGYGYTF TGTGCCAGTAGTATGGTCAGGGCCGGCTATGGCTACACCTTC
TRBJ2-2 - TRBD1 TRBV29-1 CSVSPGTGGTGELFF TGCAGCGTTTCACCCGGGACAGGGGGGACCGGGGAGCTGTTTTTT
TRBJ2-4 few - TRBV5-1 CASSSGVAYKNIQYF TGCGCCAGCAGCTCCGGTGTCGCGTACAAAAACATTCAGTACTTC
TRBJ1-4 few - TRBV29-1 CSTRQAGNEKLFF TGCAGCACGAGACAGGCAGGGAATGAAAAACTGTTTTTT
TRBJ1-2 - - TRBV4-3 CASSQEWAGNLGYTF TGCGCCAGCAGCCAAGAGTGGGCAGGGAATCTAGGCTACACCTTC
TRBJ2-3 - - TRBV5-1 CASSSGSRVPDTQYF TGCGCCAGCAGCTCGGGATCGCGGGTCCCAGATACGCAGTATTTT
TRBJ1-1 - - TRBV10-3 CAISEGGEAFF TGTGCCATCAGTGAGGGCGGAGAAGCTTTCTTT
TRBJ2-4 few - TRBV5-4 CASSSPKGNIQYF TGTGCCAGCAGCTCTCCAAAGGGGAACATTCAGTACTTC
TRBJ2-5 - - TRBV29-1 CSVEDPQGRVRETQYF TGCAGCGTTGAAGACCCACAGGGTCGGGTGAGGGAGACCCAGTACTTC
TRBJ1-2 - - TRBV10-3 CAIRDIPGNYGYTF TGTGCCATCAGGGACATCCCTGGTAACTATGGCTACACCTTC
TRBJ2-3 - - TRBV6-5 CASSYAGKTLPDTQYF TGTGCCAGCAGTTACGCCGGGAAGACTTTACCAGATACGCAGTATTTT
TRBJ1-1 - - TRBV7-9 CASSSAGYTEAFF TGTGCCAGCAGCTCCGCAGGGTACACTGAAGCTTTCTTT
TRBJ2-3 few TRBD2 TRBV4-1 CASSQGLAVTDTQYF TGCGCCAGCAGCCAAGGGCTAGCGGTAACAGATACGCAGTATTTT
TRBJ1-5 few - TRBV2 CASSEAGASGNQPQHF TGTGCCAGCAGTGAGGCAGGGGCTAGTGGCAATCAGCCCCAGCATTTT
TRBJ2-3 few - TRBV25-1 CASSASTTTDTQYF TGTGCCAGCAGTGCCTCAACTACCACAGATACGCAGTATTTT
TRBJ2-7 - - TRBV19 CASSPQVGDIYNEQYF TGTGCCAGTAGTCCACAGGTTGGCGACATATATAACGAGCAGTACTTC
TRBJ1-5 few TRBD1 TRBV7-2 CASSLIGQGNQPQHF TGTGCCAGCAGCTTAATTGGACAGGGCAATCAGCCCCAGCATTTT
TRBJ2-5 - TRBD1 TRBV18 CASTYADRRGETQYF TGTGCCAGCACCTACGCGGACAGGCGAGGAGAGACCCAGTACTTC
TRBJ1-5 few - TRBV21-1 CASIGTGTNQPQHF TGTGCCAGCATCGGGACAGGGACGAATCAGCCCCAGCATTTT
TRBJ1-2 - TRBD1 TRBV9 CASSVATGTYGYTF TGTGCCAGCAGCGTAGCGACAGGGACCTATGGCTACACCTTC
TRBJ2-1 - TRBD2 TRBV25-1 CASSEGLAGGRFYNEQFF TGTGCCAGCAGTGAGGGACTAGCGGGAGGGCGGTTCTACAATGAGCAGTTCTTC
TRBJ1-4 - - TRBV19 CASSTPGLNEKLFF TGTGCCAGTAGTACCCCAGGGCTCAATGAAAAACTGTTTTTT
TRBJ2-7 few - TRBV25-1 CASSEWRDTYEQYF TGTGCCAGCAGTGAATGGAGGGATACCTACGAGCAGTACTTC
TRBJ2-7 few TRBD2 TRBV10-3 CAIRGTSGSYEQYF TGTGCCATCAGGGGGACTAGCGGGAGCTACGAGCAGTACTTC
TRBJ1-1 - TRBD1 TRBV19 CASSGRQGNTEAFF TGTGCCAGTAGTGGTCGACAGGGGAACACTGAAGCTTTCTTT